These 6 T cell receptor beta chains came from one sample sequenced in a study of beta chain features in type 1 diabetes. Broader study findings: Within each of all four CD4+ subsets, Type 1 diabetes patients had TCRB CDR3s that were moderately but significantly shorter.

The entirety of the isolated RNA underwent reverse transcription, so expressed TCRB transcripts were sequenced. The protocol was immunoSEQ multiplex PCR, while the TCRdb copy is restricted to in-frame clones and leaves out a portion. This table has about 150,000 clones, over 9% appearing once. What these receptors recognize is not known. Material for sequencing was central memory CD4+ T cells from blood. Source of these receptors: a man aged 25 to 45 with type 1 diabetes.

This clone was observed a handful of times. The rearrangement links TRBV11-2 to TRBJ2-7; 10 positions match TRBD1. With V trimmed by 5 bases and J by 4 bases, 11 bases remained unmatched. Germline V CDR1 and CDR2: SGHAT, FQNNGV. The CDR3 extends over 16 amino acids. CDR3 amino acids: CASSPLDRQGAYEQYF. DNA of the CDR3: TGTGCCAGCAGCCCTTTGGACCGACAGGGGGCTTACGAGCAGTACTTC. Complete variable domain (other parts from reference TRBV11-2 and TRBJ2-7): EAGVAQSPRYKIIEKRQSVAFWCNPISGHATLYWYQQILGQGPKLLIQFQNNGVVDDSQLPKDRFSAERLKGVDSTLKIQPAKLEDSAVYLCASSPLDRQGAYEQYFGPGTRLTVT.

This chain links TRBV7-2 with TRBJ2-1; TRBD1 aligns across 8 bases. Trimming cost V 6 bases and J 4 bases; bases outside gene matches: 8. The CDR3 has 15 amino acids. CDR1 is SGHTA and CDR2 is FQGNSA in the germline V gene. The CDR3 bases are TGTGCCAGCAGTCTTCAGGGGGCGTCTTACAATGAGCAGTTCTTC. Translation: CASSLQGASYNEQFF.

This clone has more than one count but fewer than ten. This chain links TRBV19 with TRBJ1-1; D unresolved. Trimming cost V 6 bases and J 4 bases, with 9 bases left between them. The CDR3 is 12 amino acids. CDR1 and CDR2 from the germline V gene are LNHDA and SQIVND (reference sequence). In DNA, the CDR3 is TGTGCCAGTAGGGGCGATGGCACTGAAGCTTTCTTT. This sequence encodes CASRGDGTEAFF.

This clone was seen only a few times. This chain uses TRBV7-2 with TRBJ2-7; 7 bases align to TRBD2. The CDR3 length is 14 residues. The germline V gene encodes CDR1 SGHTA and CDR2 FQGNSA. V lost 3 bases and J lost 3; bases outside the gene matches: 5. CDR3 DNA sequence: TGTGCCAGCAGCTTCCCTGGGACTAACTACGAGCAGTACTTC. Translating gives CASSFPGTNYEQYF.

The chain couples TRBV19 to TRBJ2-3; 8 bases align to TRBD2. Germline trimming cut 5 bases from V and 1 base from J; bases unmatched to any gene: 5. The V gene's germline CDR1 is LNHDA and CDR2 SQIVND (reference sequence). This CDR3 contains 15 residues. CDR3 nucleotide sequence: TGTGCCAGTAGTCCCCTCGGGAGGGGCACAGATACGCAGTATTTT. Translating it yields CASSPLGRGTDTQYF.

This clone was counted only a few times. The V call is TRBV6-5, the J call TRBJ2-1; no clear D. The CDR3 has 15 residues. Deletions cut 6 bases from V and 0 bases from J, with 12 bases between. Germline CDR1 is MNHEY and CDR2 is SVGAGI. The CDR3 DNA is TGTGCCAGCAGCAAACAGAGTTACTCCTACAATGAGCAGTTCTTC. As protein: CASSKQSYSYNEQFF.